This is a list of T cell receptor beta chains from one sample in a study of regulatory T cells in long-lasting Graves disease. TCRdb independently ran MiXCR on the multiplex PCR reads; one entry per CDR3 protein. The table has fewer than 550,000 distinct CDR3 sequences, around 16% seen once; the top ten hold 20% to 25%. Another study also made use of these data, one on T cells in Graves' hyperthyroidism and ophthalmopathy.

The sample was peripheral blood mononuclear cells (PBMCs), taken at new diagnosis, from a patient treated with antithyroid drugs. The receptors were sampled from a woman between 40 and 65 years old with Graves disease. Both conserved end residues are part of each CDR3. D genes are given only for firm matches. Some rows have no size entry. The others give once, few or many, or a class for an expanded clone.

v_gene	d_gene	j_gene	abundance	CDR3aa	CDR3nt
TRBV3-1	NA	TRBJ2-2	NA	CASRPKERSPNTGELFF	TGTGCCAGCAGGCCTAAAGAGCGGTCCCCGAACACCGGGGAGCTGTTTTTT
TRBV6-1	TRBD2	TRBJ2-3	many	CASRPGTRDTDTQYF	TGTGCCAGCAGGCCCGGGACTAGGGACACAGATACGCAGTATTTT
TRBV11-2	TRBD2	TRBJ2-3	many	CASSVRGGPDTQYF	TGTGCCAGCAGCGTACGCGGGGGGCCAGATACGCAGTATTTT
TRBV10-1	NA	TRBJ1-4	NA	CASSENRPGENEKLFF	TGCGCCAGCAGTGAGAATCGGCCAGGGGAAAATGAAAAACTGTTTTTT
TRBV27	NA	TRBJ1-4	few	CASSFQGSTNEKLFF	TGTGCCAGCAGTTTTCAGGGCTCAACTAATGAAAAACTGTTTTTT
TRBV28	TRBD1	TRBJ1-5	NA	CASSPRTGLHF	TGTGCCAGCAGTCCGAGGACAGGGCTGCATTTT
TRBV18	NA	TRBJ1-2	few	CASSPGAVGYTF	TGTGCCAGCTCCCCCGGAGCGGTAGGCTACACCTTC
TRBV5-1	NA	TRBJ2-3	few	CASSLEAPGFQSAADTQYF	TGCGCCAGCAGCTTGGAGGCGCCAGGGTTCCAGTCGGCCGCAGATACGCAGTATTTT
TRBV3-1	NA	TRBJ2-3	NA	CASSQDRGTSLTDTQYF	TGTGCCAGCAGCCAAGATAGGGGGACAAGTCTCACAGATACGCAGTATTTT
TRBV18	NA	TRBJ2-2	few	CASSPAIQTNTGELFF	TGTGCCAGCTCACCAGCTATACAAACCAACACCGGGGAGCTGTTTTTT
TRBV5-6	TRBD2	TRBJ2-2	NA	CASSFGTSGGAGELFF	TGTGCCAGCAGCTTCGGGACCAGCGGGGGGGCCGGGGAGCTGTTTTTT
TRBV12-3/TRBV12-4	NA	TRBJ1-4	many	CASSFSDYEKLFF	TGTGCCAGCAGTTTCTCGGATTATGAAAAACTGTTTTTT
TRBV19	NA	TRBJ2-7	few	CASSIGQASSYEQYF	TGTGCCAGTAGTATAGGTCAGGCAAGCTCCTACGAGCAGTACTTC
TRBV5-1	NA	TRBJ1-1	few	CASSLGGRDNTEAFF	TGCGCCAGCAGCTTGGGGGGACGGGATAACACTGAAGCTTTCTTT
TRBV18	TRBD1	TRBJ1-2	few	CASSRDREAGYTF	TGTGCCAGCTCACGGGACAGGGAAGCTGGCTACACCTTC
TRBV6-2/TRBV6-3	NA	TRBJ1-2	NA	CASSYSGQRISGYTF	TGTGCCAGCAGTTACTCCGGACAGCGAATATCTGGCTACACCTTC
TRBV5-1	NA	TRBJ2-5	few	CASSPNIETQYF	TGCGCCAGCAGCCCGAATATAGAGACCCAGTACTTC
TRBV18	NA	TRBJ1-3	many	CASSPTDGNTIYF	TGTGCCAGCAGCCCCACAGACGGAAACACCATATATTTT
TRBV20-1	NA	TRBJ1-2	few	CSASVELYGYTF	TGCAGTGCCAGTGTCGAATTATATGGCTACACCTTC
TRBV6-1	TRBD1	TRBJ2-3	many	CASSEAGTGPGTDTQYF	TGTGCCAGCAGTGAAGCGGGGACAGGTCCGGGGACAGATACGCAGTATTTT
TRBV5-1	NA	TRBJ2-2	few	CASSLDLGDAGELFF	TGCGCCAGCAGCTTAGATCTCGGGGACGCCGGGGAGCTGTTTTTT
TRBV30	NA	TRBJ2-7	few	CAWSVGPIYEQYF	TGTGCCTGGAGTGTAGGCCCTATCTACGAGCAGTACTTC
TRBV20-1	NA	TRBJ1-5	many	CSAEKGWGQPQHF	TGCAGTGCAGAAAAGGGGTGGGGTCAGCCCCAGCATTTT
TRBV12-5	TRBD2	TRBJ2-5	many	CASGLGPSGGPYRGTQYF	TGTGCTAGTGGTTTGGGGCCTAGCGGGGGCCCTTACCGGGGGACCCAGTACTTC
TRBV12-3/TRBV12-4	TRBD1	TRBJ2-4	many	CATSTGLAKNIQYF	TGTGCCACTTCGACAGGGCTAGCCAAAAACATTCAGTACTTC
TRBV6-2/TRBV6-3	NA	TRBJ1-4	many	CASRRQGTHEKLFF	TGTGCCAGCAGGCGCCAGGGGACTCATGAAAAACTGTTTTTT
TRBV6-1	NA	TRBJ1-5	many	CASSRYRDGSISNQPQHF	TGTGCCAGCAGTCGCTATAGGGACGGATCTATAAGCAATCAGCCCCAGCATTTT
TRBV28	TRBD1	TRBJ2-2	many	CASIPSPGQDTGELFF	TGTGCCAGCATCCCTTCCCCGGGACAGGACACCGGGGAGCTGTTTTTT
TRBV11-2	NA	TRBJ2-1	NA	CASSPAMGGAYNEQFF	TGTGCCAGCAGCCCTGCCATGGGGGGGGCGTACAATGAGCAGTTCTTC
TRBV2	NA	TRBJ2-7	NA	CASSGDPPTYEQYF	TGTGCCAGCAGTGGTGACCCCCCGACCTACGAGCAGTACTTC
TRBV6-5	NA	TRBJ2-7	many	CASSYRRDLEQYF	TGTGCCAGCAGTTACCGCCGGGACCTCGAGCAGTACTTC